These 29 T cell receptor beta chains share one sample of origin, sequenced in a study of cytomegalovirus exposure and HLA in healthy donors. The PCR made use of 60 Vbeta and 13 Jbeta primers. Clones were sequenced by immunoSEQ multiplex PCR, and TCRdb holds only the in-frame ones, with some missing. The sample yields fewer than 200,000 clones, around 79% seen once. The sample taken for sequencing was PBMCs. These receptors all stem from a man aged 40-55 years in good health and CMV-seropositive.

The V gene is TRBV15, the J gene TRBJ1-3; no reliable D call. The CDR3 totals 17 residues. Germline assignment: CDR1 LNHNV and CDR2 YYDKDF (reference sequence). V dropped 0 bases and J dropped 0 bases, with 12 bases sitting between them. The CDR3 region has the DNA TGTGCCACCAGCAGAGATAGCGGACCTCGCTCTGGAAACACCATATATTTT. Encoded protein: CATSRDSGPRSGNTIYF.

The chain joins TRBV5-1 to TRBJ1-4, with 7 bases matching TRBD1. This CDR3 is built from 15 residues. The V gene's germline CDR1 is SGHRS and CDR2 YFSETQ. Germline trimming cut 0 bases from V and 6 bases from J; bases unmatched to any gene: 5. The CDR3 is CASSLALGGDEKLFF. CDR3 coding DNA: TGCGCCAGCAGCTTGGCCTTAGGGGGCGATGAAAAACTGTTTTTT.

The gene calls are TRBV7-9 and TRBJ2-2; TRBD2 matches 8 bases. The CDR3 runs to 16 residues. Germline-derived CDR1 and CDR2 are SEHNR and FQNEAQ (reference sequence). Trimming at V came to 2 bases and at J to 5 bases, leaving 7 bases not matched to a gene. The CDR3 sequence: CASSLRPGGGTGELFF. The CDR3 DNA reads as TGTGCCAGCAGCTTACGACCGGGAGGGGGTACCGGGGAGCTGTTTTTT.

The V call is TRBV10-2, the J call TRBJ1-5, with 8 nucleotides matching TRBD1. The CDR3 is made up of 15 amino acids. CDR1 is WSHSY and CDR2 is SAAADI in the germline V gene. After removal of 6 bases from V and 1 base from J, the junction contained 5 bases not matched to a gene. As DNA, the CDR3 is TGCGCCAGCAGAGGACAGGGTGCCAGCAATCAGCCCCAGCATTTT. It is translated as CASRGQGASNQPQHF.

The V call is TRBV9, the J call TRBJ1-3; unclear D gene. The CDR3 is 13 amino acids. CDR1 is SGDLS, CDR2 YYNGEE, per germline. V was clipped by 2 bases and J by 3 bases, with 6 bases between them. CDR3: CASSVFNGNTIYF. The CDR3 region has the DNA TGTGCCAGCAGCGTCTTTAATGGAAACACCATATATTTT.

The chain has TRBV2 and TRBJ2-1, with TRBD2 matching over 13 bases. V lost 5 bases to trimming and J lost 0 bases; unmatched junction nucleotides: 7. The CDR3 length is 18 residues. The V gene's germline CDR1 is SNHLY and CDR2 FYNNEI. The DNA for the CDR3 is TGTGCCAGCAGTACTAGCGGGAGGGGCTTGAGCTCCTACAATGAGCAGTTCTTC. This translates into CASSTSGRGLSSYNEQFF.

This CDR3 reads CASSQPSGTAYGYTF. The CDR3 region has the DNA TGTGCCAGCAGCCAACCAAGCGGGACGGCCTATGGCTACACCTTC. This rearrangement joins TRBV5-6 to TRBJ1-2, with D maybe TRBD1 (5 bases). Trimming removed 4 bases at V and 4 bases at J, with 17 bases between. The CDR3 spans 15 residues. Germline values: CDR1 SGHDT, CDR2 YYEEEE.

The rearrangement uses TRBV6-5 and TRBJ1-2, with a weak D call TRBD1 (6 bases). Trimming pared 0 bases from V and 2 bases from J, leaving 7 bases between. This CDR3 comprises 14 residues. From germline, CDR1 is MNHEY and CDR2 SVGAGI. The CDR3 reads CASSYSGQNYGYTF. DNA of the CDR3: TGTGCCAGCAGTTACTCCGGACAGAACTATGGCTACACCTTC.

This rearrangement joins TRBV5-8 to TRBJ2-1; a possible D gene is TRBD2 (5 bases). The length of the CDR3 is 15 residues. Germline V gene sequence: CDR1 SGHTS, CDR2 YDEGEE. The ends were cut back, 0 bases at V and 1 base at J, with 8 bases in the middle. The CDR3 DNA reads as TGTGCCAGCAGCTTGGTGGGAGAGTCCTACAATGAGCAGTTCTTC. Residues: CASSLVGESYNEQFF. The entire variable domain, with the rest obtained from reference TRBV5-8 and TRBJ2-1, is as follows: EAGVTQSPTHLIKTRGQQATLRCSPISGHTSVYWYQQALGLGLQFLLWYDEGEERNRGNFPPRFSGRQFPNYSSELNVNALELEDSALYLCASSLVGESYNEQFFGPGTRLTVL.

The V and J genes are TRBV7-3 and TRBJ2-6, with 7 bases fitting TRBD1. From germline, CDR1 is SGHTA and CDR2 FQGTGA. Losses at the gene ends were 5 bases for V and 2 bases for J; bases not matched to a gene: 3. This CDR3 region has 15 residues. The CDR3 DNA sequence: TGTGCCAGCAGCCCCCAGGGGGCTGGGGCCAACGTCCTGACTTTC. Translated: CASSPQGAGANVLTF. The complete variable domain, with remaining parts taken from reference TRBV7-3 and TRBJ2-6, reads GAGVSQTPSNKVTEKGKYVELRCDPISGHTALYWYRQSLGQGPEFLIYFQGTGAADDSGLPNDRFFAVRPEGSVSTLKIQRTERGDSAVYLCASSPQGAGANVLTFGAGSRLTVL.

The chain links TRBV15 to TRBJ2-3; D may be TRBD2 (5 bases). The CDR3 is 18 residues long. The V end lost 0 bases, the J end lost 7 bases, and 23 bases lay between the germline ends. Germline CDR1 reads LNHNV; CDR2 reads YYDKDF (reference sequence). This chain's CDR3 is CATSRDAFEHPSGHTQYF. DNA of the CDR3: TGTGCCACCAGCAGAGACGCTTTCGAACACCCAAGCGGTCATACGCAGTATTTT. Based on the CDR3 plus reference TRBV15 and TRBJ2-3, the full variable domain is DAMVIQNPRYQVTQFGKPVTLSCSQTLNHNVMYWYQQKSSQAPKLLFHYYDKDFNNEADTPDNFQSRRPNTSFCFLDIRSPGLGDTAMYLCATSRDAFEHPSGHTQYFGPGTRLTVL.

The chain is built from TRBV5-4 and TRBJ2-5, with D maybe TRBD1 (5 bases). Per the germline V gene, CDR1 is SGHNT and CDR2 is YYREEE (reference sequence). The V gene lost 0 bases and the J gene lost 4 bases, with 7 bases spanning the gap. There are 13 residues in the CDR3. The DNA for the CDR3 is TGTGCCAGCAGCTTGGAGGGGATAGAGACCCAGTACTTC. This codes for CASSLEGIETQYF.

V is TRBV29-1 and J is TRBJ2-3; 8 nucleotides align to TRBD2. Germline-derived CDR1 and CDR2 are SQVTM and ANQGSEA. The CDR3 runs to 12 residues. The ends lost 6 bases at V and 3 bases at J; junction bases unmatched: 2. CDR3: CSVGLGTDTQYF. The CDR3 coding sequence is TGCAGCGTGGGACTAGGAACAGATACGCAGTATTTT.

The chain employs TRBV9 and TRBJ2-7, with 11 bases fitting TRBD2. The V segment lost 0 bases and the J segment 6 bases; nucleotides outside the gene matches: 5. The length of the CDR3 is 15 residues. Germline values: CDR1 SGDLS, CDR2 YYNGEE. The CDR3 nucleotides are TGTGCCAGCAGCGTAGGGGTAGCGGGAGGGGGCGAGCAGTACTTC. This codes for CASSVGVAGGGEQYF.

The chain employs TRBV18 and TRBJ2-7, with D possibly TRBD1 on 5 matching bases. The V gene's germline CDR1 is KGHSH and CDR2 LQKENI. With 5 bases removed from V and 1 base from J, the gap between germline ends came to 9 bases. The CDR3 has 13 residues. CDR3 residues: CASSSQGSYEQYF. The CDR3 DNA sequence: TGTGCCAGCTCATCCCAGGGTTCCTACGAGCAGTACTTC.

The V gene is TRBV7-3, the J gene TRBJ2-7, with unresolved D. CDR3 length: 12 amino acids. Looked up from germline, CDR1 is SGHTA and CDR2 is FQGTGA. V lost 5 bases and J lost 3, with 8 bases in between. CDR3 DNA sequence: TGTGCCAGCAGCATCCTAAGCTACGAGCAGTACTTC. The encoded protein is CASSILSYEQYF. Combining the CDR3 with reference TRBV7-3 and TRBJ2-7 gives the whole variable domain GAGVSQTPSNKVTEKGKYVELRCDPISGHTALYWYRQSLGQGPEFLIYFQGTGAADDSGLPNDRFFAVRPEGSVSTLKIQRTERGDSAVYLCASSILSYEQYFGPGTRLTVT.

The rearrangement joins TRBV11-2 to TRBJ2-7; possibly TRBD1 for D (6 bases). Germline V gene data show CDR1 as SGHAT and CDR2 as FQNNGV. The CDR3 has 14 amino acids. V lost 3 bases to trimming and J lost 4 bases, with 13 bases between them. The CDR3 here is CASSFETGVYEQYF. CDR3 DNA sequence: TGTGCCAGCAGCTTCGAGACAGGAGTGTACGAGCAGTACTTC.

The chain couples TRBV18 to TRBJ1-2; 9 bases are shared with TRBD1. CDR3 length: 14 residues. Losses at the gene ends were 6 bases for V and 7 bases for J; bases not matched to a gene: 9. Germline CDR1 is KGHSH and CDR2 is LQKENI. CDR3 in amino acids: CASSRDRASVGYTF. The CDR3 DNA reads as TGTGCCAGCTCGCGGGACAGGGCCTCAGTTGGCTACACCTTC.

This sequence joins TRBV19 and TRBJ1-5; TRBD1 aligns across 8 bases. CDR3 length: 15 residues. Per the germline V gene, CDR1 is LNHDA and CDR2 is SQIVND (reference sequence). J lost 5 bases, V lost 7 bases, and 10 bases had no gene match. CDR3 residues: CASTGPGGADQPQHF. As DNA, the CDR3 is TGTGCCAGTACCGGGCCAGGGGGCGCGGATCAGCCCCAGCATTTT.

CDR3 sequence (DNA): TGTGCCAGTAGTACCTCCTGGGGACTAGCGGGAGGGCGAGATACGCAGTATTTT. Translation: CASSTSWGLAGGRDTQYF. The V and J genes are TRBV19 and TRBJ2-3; 16 bases fit TRBD2. CDR1 LNHDA and CDR2 SQIVND come from the germline V gene (reference sequence). The length of the CDR3 is 18 residues. Trimming cost V 4 bases and J 5 bases; bases outside gene matches: 9.

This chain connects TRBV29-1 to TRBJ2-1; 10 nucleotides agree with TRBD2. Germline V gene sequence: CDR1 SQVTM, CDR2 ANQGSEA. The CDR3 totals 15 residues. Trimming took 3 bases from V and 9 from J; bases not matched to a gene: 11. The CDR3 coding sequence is TGCAGCGTTGATCCGCTAGCGGGAGAAGGTTTTGAGCAGTTCTTC. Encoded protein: CSVDPLAGEGFEQFF.

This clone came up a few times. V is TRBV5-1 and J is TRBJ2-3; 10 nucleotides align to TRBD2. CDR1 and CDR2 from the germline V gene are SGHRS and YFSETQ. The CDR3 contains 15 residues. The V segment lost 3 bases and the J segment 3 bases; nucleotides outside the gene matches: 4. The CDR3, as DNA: TGCGCCAGCAGCTCCGGACTAGCGGTAACAGATACGCAGTATTTT. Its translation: CASSSGLAVTDTQYF.

CDR3 coding DNA: TGTGCCAGCAGTGCACAGGGGAATGAAAAACTGTTTTTT. It encodes CASSAQGNEKLFF. The chain joins TRBV2 to TRBJ1-4; 7 nucleotides align to TRBD1. Trimming removed 4 bases from V and 5 bases from J; junction bases left unmatched: 1. Germline V gene data show CDR1 as SNHLY and CDR2 as FYNNEI. The CDR3 has 13 residues.

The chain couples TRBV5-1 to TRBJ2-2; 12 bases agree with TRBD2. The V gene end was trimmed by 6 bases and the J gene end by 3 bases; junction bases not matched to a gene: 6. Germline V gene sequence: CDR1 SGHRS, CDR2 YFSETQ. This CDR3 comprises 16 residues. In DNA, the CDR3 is TGCGCCAGCACAGGGACTAGCGGGTTTGACACCGGGGAGCTGTTTTTT. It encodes CASTGTSGFDTGELFF.

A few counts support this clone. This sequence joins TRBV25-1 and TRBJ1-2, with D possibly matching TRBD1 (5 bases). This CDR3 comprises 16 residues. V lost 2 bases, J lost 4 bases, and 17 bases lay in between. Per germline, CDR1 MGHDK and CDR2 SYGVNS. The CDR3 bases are TGTGCCAGCAGTGAAAAGGGGATAAGCTTAGTCTATGGCTACACCTTC. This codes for CASSEKGISLVYGYTF.

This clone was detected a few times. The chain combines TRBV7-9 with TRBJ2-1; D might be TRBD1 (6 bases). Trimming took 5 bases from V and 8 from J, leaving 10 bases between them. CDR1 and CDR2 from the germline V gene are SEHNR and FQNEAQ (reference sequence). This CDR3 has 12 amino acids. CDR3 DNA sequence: TGTGCCAGCAGCCAGGGGTGGGATGAGCAGTTCTTC. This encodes CASSQGWDEQFF.

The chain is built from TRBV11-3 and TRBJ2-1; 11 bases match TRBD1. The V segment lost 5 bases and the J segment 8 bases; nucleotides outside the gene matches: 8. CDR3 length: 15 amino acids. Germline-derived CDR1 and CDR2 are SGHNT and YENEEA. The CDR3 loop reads CASSARTGGGYEQFF. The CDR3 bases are TGTGCCAGCAGCGCCCGGACAGGGGGCGGCTATGAGCAGTTCTTC. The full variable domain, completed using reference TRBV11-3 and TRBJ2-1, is EAGVVQSPRYKIIEKKQPVAFWCNPISGHNTLYWYLQNLGQGPELLIRYENEEAVDDSQLPKDRFSAERLKGVDSTLKIQPAELGDSAVYLCASSARTGGGYEQFFGPGTRLTVL.

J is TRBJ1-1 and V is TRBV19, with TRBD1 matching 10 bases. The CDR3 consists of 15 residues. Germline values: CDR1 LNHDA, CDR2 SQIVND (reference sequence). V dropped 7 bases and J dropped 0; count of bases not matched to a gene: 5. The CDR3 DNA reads TGTGCCAGTATGTCCGGGACAGGGGTGAACACTGAAGCTTTCTTT. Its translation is CASMSGTGVNTEAFF.

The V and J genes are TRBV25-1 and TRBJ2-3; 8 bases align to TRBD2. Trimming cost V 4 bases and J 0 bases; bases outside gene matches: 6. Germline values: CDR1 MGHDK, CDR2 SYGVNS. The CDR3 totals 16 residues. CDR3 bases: TGTGCCAGCAGTGCGTTAACTAGCGGTAGCACAGATACGCAGTATTTT. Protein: CASSALTSGSTDTQYF.